This entry lists 14 T cell receptor beta chains sequenced from one sample in a study of blood T cells in healthy people across ages (dated by TCRdb to between 2015 and 2016). Library construction relied on 5' RACE. Sequencing relied on an Illumina HiSeq 2500. A second PCR of about 7 to 12 cycles was run with a J-beta primer mix and a sample-barcoded 5' primer. Through fastp at Q25 and MiXCR, TCRdb rebuilt clones from the public reads, retaining in-frame beta chains. Each CDR3 protein gets just one entry, which takes the most common genes and DNA from the rows behind it. In this sample the table shows about 1,800,000 distinct CDR3 sequences, approximately 30% of which occur a single time. The ten largest clones add up to more than 6% of the sample. The sequencing sample was made of blood. The receptors come from a woman in her 30s in good health.

This clonotype was picked up a small number of times. This chain joins TRBV27 and TRBJ2-7, with D possibly being TRBD1 or TRBD2 (6 bases each). Trimming took off 6 bases at V and 2 bases at J, with 14 bases between the two ends. The CDR3 loop spans 14 amino acids. Germline V gene lookup returns CDR1 MNHEY and CDR2 SMNVEV (reference sequence). CDR3 coding DNA: TGTGCCAGCAGGGAGGGGGGCCTCACCTACGAGCAGTACTTC. Its protein product is CASREGGLTYEQYF.

A few counts support this clonotype. The chain links TRBV20-1 to TRBJ1-6; possible D gene TRBD1, 5 bases. With 5 bases removed from V and 10 bases from J, the gap between germline ends came to 15 bases. The CDR3 has 13 residues. Germline CDR1 and CDR2: DFQATT and SNEGSKA (reference sequence). The CDR3 spells CSAEQGINSPLHF. CDR3 nucleotides: TGCAGTGCTGAGCAGGGAATAAACTCACCCCTCCACTTT.

Here the CDR3 reads CASSLPSGSADTQYF. In DNA, the CDR3 is TGCGCCAGCAGCTTGCCCAGCGGGAGCGCAGATACGCAGTATTTT. V and J are TRBV5-1 and TRBJ2-3; 8 nucleotides match TRBD2. CDR3 length: 15 residues. Germline V gene sequence: CDR1 SGHRS, CDR2 YFSETQ. After removal of 1 base from V and 4 bases from J, the junction contained 5 bases not matched to a gene.

The chain is built from TRBV19 and TRBJ2-3; weak D call: TRBD1 (5 bases). Germline V gene lookup returns CDR1 LNHDA and CDR2 SQIVND (reference sequence). Trimming stripped 5 bases from V and 4 bases from J, with 16 bases between. This CDR3 spans 15 amino acids. The CDR3 DNA reads TGTGCCAGTAGTTCCCACCAGGGATACGCAGATACGCAGTATTTT. This translates into CASSSHQGYADTQYF.

This clonotype was seen only a few times. The gene calls are TRBV6-2 or TRBV6-3 and TRBJ2-4, with D tentatively TRBD1 (5 bases). CDR1 is MNHEY and CDR2 is SVGEGT in the germline V gene. Trimming removed 2 bases from V and 7 bases from J, with 15 bases in between. This CDR3 has 15 amino acids. CDR3 nucleotide sequence: TGTGCCAGCAGTTACCCGCCTCAGGGTAAGAACATTCAGTACTTC. Encoded protein: CASSYPPQGKNIQYF.

This clonotype has a handful of counts. The chain joins TRBV12-3 or TRBV12-4 to TRBJ2-3; no firm D call. This CDR3 is built from 15 residues. V gave up 4 bases and J gave up 2 bases, with 13 bases separating them. In DNA form, the CDR3 reads TGTGCCAGCAGTTCCACGGAGCCCTCCACAGATACGCAGTATTTT. Protein: CASSSTEPSTDTQYF.

The table lists this clonotype with a few counts. The J gene is TRBJ1-1, the V gene TRBV7-2; D is unresolved. This CDR3 is 14 amino acids long. The V gene's germline CDR1 is SGHTA and CDR2 FQGNSA. Trimming shortened V by 7 bases and J by 4 bases, and 16 bases separated the two germline ends. The CDR3 sequence is CASKPGPRATEAFF. The CDR3 DNA follows: TGTGCCAGCAAACCCGGGCCAAGGGCCACTGAAGCTTTCTTT.

This clonotype was recorded a few times. J is TRBJ2-7 and V is TRBV7-2; D unresolved. This CDR3 region has 14 residues. In germline, CDR1 is SGHTA, CDR2 FQGNSA. V was shortened by 2 bases and J by 3 bases, with 11 bases between the two germline ends. CDR3 in DNA: TGTGCCAGCAGCTTAATCCAATCTAACTACGAGCAGTACTTC. Its translation is CASSLIQSNYEQYF.

This clonotype showed up just once. A read error is possible here, since a much larger clone lies one base away. The chain uses TRBV20-1 and TRBJ2-5; TRBD1 or TRBD2 may be the D gene (6 bases each). Germline V gene data show CDR1 as DFQATT and CDR2 as SNEGSKA (reference sequence). V was shortened by 1 base and J by 11 bases, with 20 bases between the two germline ends. CDR3 length: 14 amino acids. Here the CDR3 reads CSARGGANNNEQYF. In nucleotides, the CDR3 is TGCAGTGCTAGAGGGGGGGCAAATAACAATGAGCAGTACTTC.

In the case of this clonotype: The junction departs from the called germline gene at one end, perhaps through a read error. The rearrangement uses TRBV3-1 and TRBJ2-3; tentative D call: TRBD1 (5 bases). The CDR3 is 12 residues long. Germline V gives CDR1 LGHDT, CDR2 YNNKEL (reference sequence). The CDR3 reads CASSQETDAQYF. The CDR3 DNA reads TGTGCCAGCAGCCAAGAGACAGATGCGCAGTATTTT.

This clonotype has at least ten counts. V gene TRBV6-5 combines with J gene TRBJ1-2, with TRBD1 matching over 7 bases. V lost 4 bases, J lost 4 bases, and 6 bases stayed unmatched. The germline CDR1 and CDR2 sequences are MNHEY and SVGAGI. This CDR3 is built from 14 residues. The CDR3 spells CASSSGGMIYGYTF. CDR3 coding DNA: TGTGCCAGCAGTTCAGGGGGGATGATCTATGGCTACACCTTC.

A remark on this clonotype: The missing conserved phenylalanine or tryptophan at the end of this CDR3 makes a read error likely. The chain joins TRBV5-5 to TRBJ2-3, with D tentatively TRBD1 (5 bases). V shed 0 bases and J shed 4 bases, with 15 bases lying between them. CDR3 size: 16 residues. In germline, CDR1 is SGHKS, CDR2 YYEKEE (reference sequence). The CDR3 reads CASSLVMIQGPDTQYL. Written as DNA, the CDR3 is TGTGCCAGCAGCTTGGTTATGATCCAGGGTCCAGATACGCAGTATTTG.

This chain links TRBV29-1 with TRBJ2-1; TRBD2 agrees at 13 bases. Unmatched junction bases numbered 13, after V lost 0 bases and J lost 8 bases. Per the germline V gene, CDR1 is SQVTM and CDR2 is ANQGSEA. The length of the CDR3 is 18 residues. CDR3 residues: CSVEDWGKTSGRADEQFF. CDR3 bases: TGCAGCGTTGAAGACTGGGGAAAAACTAGCGGGAGGGCCGATGAGCAGTTCTTC.

With regard to this clonotype: This clone may be a read error of a much larger clone one base away. Lacking the conserved final phenylalanine or tryptophan, this CDR3 likely reflects a read error. The chain links TRBV20-1 to TRBJ2-4; a possible D gene is TRBD2 (6 bases). Deletions cut 3 bases from V and 7 bases from J, with 13 bases between. This CDR3 has 13 residues. Germline CDR1 is DFQATT and CDR2 is SNEGSKA (reference sequence). CDR3 in amino acids: CSARDSRGNIQYV. DNA of the CDR3: TGCAGTGCTAGGGATAGTCGGGGGAACATTCAGTACGTC.